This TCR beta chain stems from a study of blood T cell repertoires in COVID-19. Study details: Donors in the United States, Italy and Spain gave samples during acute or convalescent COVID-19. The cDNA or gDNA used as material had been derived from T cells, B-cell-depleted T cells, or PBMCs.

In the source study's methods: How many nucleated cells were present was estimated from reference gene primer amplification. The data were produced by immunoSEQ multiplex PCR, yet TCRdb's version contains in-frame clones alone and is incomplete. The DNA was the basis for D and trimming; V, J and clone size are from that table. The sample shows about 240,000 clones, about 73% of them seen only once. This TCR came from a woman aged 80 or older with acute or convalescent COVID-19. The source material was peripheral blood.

CDR3 sequence reads: CASSQALIGNTIYF. In DNA, the CDR3 is TGTGCCAGCAGCCAAGCCTTAATTGGAAACACCATATATTTT. The chain has TRBV3-1 (or the pseudogene TRBV3-2) and TRBJ1-3; D uncertain. Looked up from germline, CDR1 is LGHDT and CDR2 is YNNKEL (reference sequence). The CDR3 sequence is 14 residues long. Between the trimmed V and J ends, which lost 1 base and 3 bases, there was a span of 7 bases.